One and the same sample provided the 30 T cell receptor beta chains below, sequenced in a study of blood T cell repertoires in COVID-19. The table came from immunoSEQ multiplex PCR; TCRdb's copy has only in-frame clones and leaves some out. The sample lists over 200,000 clones, approximately 84% seen once, with approximately 2% in the top ten. The sample comprised PBMCs or T cells enriched from blood (not recorded which). The receptors stem from a man aged 60 to 75 who had recovered from COVID-19.

The J gene is TRBJ1-1, the V gene TRBV9; 8 nucleotides align to TRBD1. This CDR3 has 14 amino acids. Germline loops: CDR1 SGDLS, CDR2 YYNGEE. After removal of 2 bases from V and 3 bases from J, the junction contained 3 bases not matched to a gene. The CDR3 region is CASSVRGLDTEAFF. Written as DNA, the CDR3 is TGTGCCAGCAGCGTCAGGGGGCTGGACACTGAAGCTTTCTTT.

This chain uses TRBV3-1 (or the pseudogene TRBV3-2) with TRBJ2-1, with 9 bases matching TRBD2. This CDR3 comprises 16 residues. With 0 bases clipped from V and 1 base from J, the junction kept 1 base outside the gene matches. The germline gives CDR1 LGHDT, CDR2 YNNKEL (reference sequence). The CDR3 region is CASSQDLAGSYNEQFF. CDR3 DNA sequence: TGTGCCAGCAGCCAAGATCTAGCGGGGTCCTACAATGAGCAGTTCTTC.

The chain couples TRBV6-1 to TRBJ2-3; D is ambiguous. Trimming pared 5 bases from V and 2 bases from J, leaving 5 bases between. CDR3 length equals 12 residues. Germline CDR1 reads MNHNS; CDR2 reads SASEGT. CDR3 in amino acids: CASSFHTDTQYF. For the CDR3, the DNA is TGTGCCAGCAGTTTCCACACAGATACGCAGTATTTT.

This chain links TRBV11-2 with TRBJ1-2; the D gene is possibly TRBD1 (6 bases). With 1 base removed from V and 0 bases from J, the gap between germline ends came to 9 bases. In germline, CDR1 is SGHAT, CDR2 FQNNGV. This CDR3 is built from 15 residues. The CDR3 coding sequence is TGTGCCAGCAGCTTAGGGCAGGGGTCTAACTATGGCTACACCTTC. Protein sequence: CASSLGQGSNYGYTF.

J is TRBJ1-4 and V is TRBV18; 7 bases align to TRBD1. V dropped 4 bases and J dropped 3; count of bases not matched to a gene: 8. The CDR3 has 16 amino acids. The germline V gene has CDR1 KGHSH and CDR2 LQKENI. The CDR3 nucleotides are TGTGCCAGCTCACTTTTTACCGGGACAGCTAATGAAAAACTGTTTTTT. Its protein product is CASSLFTGTANEKLFF.

The rearrangement uses TRBV12-3 or TRBV12-4 and TRBJ1-1, with no clear D. The CDR3 runs 13 residues. Trimming took off 6 bases at V and 1 base at J, with 9 bases between the two ends. CDR3 nucleotide sequence: TGTGCCAGCAGGGAGGGCAGGAACACTGAAGCTTTCTTT. Its protein is CASREGRNTEAFF.

The chain uses TRBV7-9 and TRBJ2-6; no clear D gene. Trimming stripped 5 bases from V and 0 bases from J, with 11 bases between. The germline CDR1 and CDR2 sequences are SEHNR and FQNEAQ (reference sequence). This CDR3 has 16 residues. CDR3 loop: CASSRDGRSGANVLTF. In DNA form, the CDR3 reads TGTGCCAGCAGCCGCGATGGGCGCTCTGGGGCCAACGTCCTGACTTTC.

The V and J genes are TRBV3-1 (or the pseudogene TRBV3-2) and TRBJ2-1; D call uncertain. Looked up from germline, CDR1 is LGHDT and CDR2 is YNNKEL (reference sequence). The CDR3 spans 13 residues. Trimming stripped 1 base from V and 6 bases from J, with 7 bases between. This CDR3 reads CASSQVRSNEQFF. For the CDR3, the DNA is TGTGCCAGCAGCCAAGTGAGGAGCAATGAGCAGTTCTTC.

The genes are TRBV10-3 and TRBJ1-6, with 9 bases matching TRBD1. The germline V gene encodes CDR1 ENHRY and CDR2 SYGVKD. The CDR3 has 15 amino acids. V dropped 6 bases and J dropped 5; count of bases not matched to a gene: 5. In nucleotides, the CDR3 is TGTGCCATCAGGGGGACAGGGACCAATAATTCACCCCTCCACTTT. It specifies CAIRGTGTNNSPLHF.

CDR3 nucleotide sequence: TGTGCCTGGAGTCCCCCGACAGGGGTGGGCACCTTC. It yields the protein CAWSPPTGVGTF. The chain recombines TRBV30 with TRBJ1-2; 8 bases agree with TRBD1. The CDR3 is 12 amino acids. The V gene end was trimmed by 2 bases and the J gene end by 13 bases; junction bases not matched to a gene: 9. CDR1 is GTSNPN and CDR2 is SVGIG in the germline V gene (reference sequence).

V gene TRBV10-3 combines with J gene TRBJ2-7, with TRBD1 as a possible D gene (6 bases). Germline V gene sequence: CDR1 ENHRY, CDR2 SYGVKD. The CDR3 spans 13 residues. Deletions cut 0 bases from V and 7 bases from J, with 10 bases between. The CDR3 protein is CAISESTGGEQYF. CDR3 in DNA: TGTGCCATCAGTGAGTCGACAGGTGGTGAGCAGTACTTC.

J is TRBJ1-3 and V is TRBV3-1 (or the pseudogene TRBV3-2); D uncertain. CDR1 and CDR2 (germline): LGHDT, YNNKEL (reference sequence). V gave up 8 bases and J gave up 2 bases, with 19 bases separating them. This CDR3 is built from 16 residues. In DNA, the CDR3 is TGTGCCAGCCGCAAAGTCACGGGTTTCGCTGGAAACACCATATATTTT. The encoded protein is CASRKVTGFAGNTIYF.

The genes are TRBV5-1 and TRBJ2-3, with TRBD2 matching 10 bases. Germline assignment: CDR1 SGHRS and CDR2 YFSETQ. After removal of 4 bases from V and 2 bases from J, the junction contained 7 bases not matched to a gene. CDR3 length equals 16 residues. Here the CDR3 reads CASSDPSGGNTDTQYF. CDR3 in DNA: TGCGCCAGCAGCGACCCTAGCGGGGGAAACACAGATACGCAGTATTTT.

This clone was picked up one time. This chain joins TRBV11-1 and TRBJ2-5, with a possible D match to TRBD2 (6 bases). Trimming stripped 3 bases from V and 2 bases from J, with 16 bases between. The CDR3 extends over 16 amino acids. Germline CDR1 reads SGHAT; CDR2 reads FQDESV (reference sequence). The CDR3 nucleotides read TGTGCCAGCAGCTTCCGCTCCGGGGGAGGTCAAGAGACCCAGTACTTC. Translation gives CASSFRSGGGQETQYF.

The chain carries TRBV30 and TRBJ2-7; D is perhaps TRBD2 (6 bases). The CDR3 contains 11 residues. Germline V gene lookup returns CDR1 GTSNPN and CDR2 SVGIG (reference sequence). V dropped 3 bases and J dropped 4 bases, with 7 bases sitting between them. The CDR3 region is CAWSAGYEQYF. CDR3 in DNA: TGTGCCTGGAGCGCGGGGTACGAGCAGTACTTC.

The chain couples TRBV2 to TRBJ2-5; tentatively, D is TRBD2 (7 bases). CDR1 is SNHLY and CDR2 is FYNNEI in the germline V gene. The CDR3 sequence is 14 residues long. With 5 bases removed from V and 1 base from J, the gap between germline ends came to 11 bases. The DNA for the CDR3 is TGTGCCAGCAGTAGCGGGACACCCCAAGAGACCCAGTACTTC. Translated: CASSSGTPQETQYF.

The genes are TRBV18 and TRBJ1-1; 7 bases are shared with TRBD1. Germline CDR1 and CDR2: KGHSH and LQKENI. The CDR3 has 16 residues. V trimming: 3 bases; J trimming: 2 bases; junction bases outside the gene matches: 9. As DNA, the CDR3 is TGTGCCAGCTCACCCTCCAGGACAGGATATAACACTGAAGCTTTCTTT. Translating gives CASSPSRTGYNTEAFF.

The chain has TRBV18 and TRBJ2-5; 12 nucleotides line up with TRBD2. The CDR3 is 14 amino acids. From germline, CDR1 is KGHSH and CDR2 LQKENI. The trim removed 4 bases at V and 5 bases at J, leaving 2 bases unmatched. The CDR3 DNA reads as TGTGCCAGCTCACGGGGACTAGCGGGCGAGACCCAGTACTTC. Protein product: CASSRGLAGETQYF.

The chain uses TRBV21-1 and TRBJ1-4; TRBD1 reflects the table's D call only, with no check against the DNA. TRBV21-1 is given as a pseudogene. CDR3 length: 19 residues. For the CDR3, the DNA is TGTGCCAGCAGCAAATCCCCGGGGGACAGGGGGTACTCTAATGAAAAACTGTTTTTT. It specifies CASSKSPGDRGYSNEKLFF.

The rearrangement joins TRBV18 to TRBJ1-1; TRBD1 agrees at 7 bases. V shed 5 bases, J shed 6 bases, and the junction held 30 bases outside the gene matches. In germline, CDR1 is KGHSH, CDR2 LQKENI. This CDR3 is 21 amino acids long. CDR3 protein: CASSTTGTAGFMAAGLAEAFF. CDR3 DNA: TGTGCCAGCTCAACTACCGGGACAGCGGGTTTTATGGCTGCCGGGCTGGCTGAAGCTTTCTTT.

J is TRBJ1-4 and V is TRBV7-6, with TRBD1 identical over 9 bases. This CDR3 region has 16 residues. The germline V gene encodes CDR1 SGHVS and CDR2 FNYEAQ. J gave up 8 bases and V 4 bases, and 11 bases lay outside the gene matches. In nucleotides, the CDR3 is TGTGCCAGCAGCTCAGACCCCGGGACAGGGAGCGAAAAACTGTTTTTT. Amino acid sequence: CASSSDPGTGSEKLFF.

The CDR3 sequence: CASSWGGTVQETQYF. The CDR3 DNA sequence: TGCGCCAGCAGCTGGGGGGGGACGGTGCAAGAGACCCAGTACTTC. The chain couples TRBV5-1 to TRBJ2-5; 7 bases align to TRBD2. Looked up from germline, CDR1 is SGHRS and CDR2 is YFSETQ. Trimming removed 3 bases from V and 2 bases from J; junction bases left unmatched: 7. The CDR3 extends over 15 amino acids.

V gene TRBV25-1 combines with J gene TRBJ1-2; D gene unclear. The CDR3 has 13 amino acids. Germline assignment: CDR1 MGHDK and CDR2 SYGVNS. V lost 3 bases and J 0 bases, leaving 5 bases between the germline ends. CDR3 sequence: CASSESANYGYTF. CDR3 DNA: TGTGCCAGCAGTGAGAGTGCTAACTATGGCTACACCTTC.

V gene TRBV5-6 combines with J gene TRBJ2-3; TRBD1 matches 10 bases. The V segment lost 5 bases and the J segment 0 bases; nucleotides outside the gene matches: 9. Germline assignment: CDR1 SGHDT and CDR2 YYEEEE. This CDR3 contains 17 residues. CDR3 region: CASRPYGTGVSTDTQYF. The CDR3 DNA follows: TGTGCCAGCAGACCATACGGGACAGGGGTGAGCACAGATACGCAGTATTTT.

The V call is TRBV12-3 or TRBV12-4, the J call TRBJ1-2; D is unresolved. This CDR3 comprises 12 residues. With 2 bases removed from V and 7 bases from J, the gap between germline ends came to 8 bases. CDR3 amino acids: CASSLTVGGYTF. In DNA, the CDR3 is TGTGCCAGCAGTTTAACTGTTGGTGGCTACACCTTC.

This chain connects TRBV2 to TRBJ2-3; D is unclear. V lost 6 bases and J 0 bases, leaving 13 bases between the germline ends. The germline V gene encodes CDR1 SNHLY and CDR2 FYNNEI. The CDR3 has 15 residues. CDR3 region: CASRDRLSSTDTQYF. The CDR3 DNA reads TGTGCCAGCAGGGATCGACTCTCTAGCACAGATACGCAGTATTTT.

The CDR3 sequence: CASRPLQGEVGYTF. The CDR3 nucleotides are TGTGCCAGCCGACCCCTACAGGGGGAAGTTGGCTACACCTTC. V and J are TRBV6-5 and TRBJ1-2; TRBD1 matches 8 bases. There are 14 residues in the CDR3. The ends lost 8 bases at V and 7 bases at J; junction bases unmatched: 12. Germline lookup yields CDR1 MNHEY and CDR2 SVGAGI.

This chain connects TRBV28 to TRBJ2-5; 10 nucleotides align to TRBD2. Germline lookup yields CDR1 MDHEN and CDR2 SYDVKM. The CDR3 runs 15 residues. The J segment lost 5 bases and the V segment lost 6 bases, leaving 9 bases of the junction unmatched. Here the CDR3 DNA reads TGTGCCAGCAGCCCCAGCGGGGGGGCCGGGGAGACCCAGTACTTC. It codes for CASSPSGGAGETQYF.

V and J are TRBV2 and TRBJ1-2; 7 nucleotides agree with TRBD1. The CDR3 runs 16 residues. Germline V gives CDR1 SNHLY, CDR2 FYNNEI. V lost 6 bases and J lost 3; bases outside the gene matches: 13. CDR3 coding DNA: TGTGCCAGCAGCGAGTTGGGACAGTGGGGTGACTATGGCTACACCTTC. It codes for CASSELGQWGDYGYTF. Filled out from reference TRBV2 and TRBJ1-2, the complete variable domain reads EPEVTQTPSHQVTQMGQEVILRCVPISNHLYFYWYRQILGQKVEFLVSFYNNEISEKSEIFDDQFSVERPDGSNFTLKIRSTKLEDSAMYFCASSELGQWGDYGYTFGSGTRLTVV.

J is TRBJ2-3 and V is TRBV9, with D uncertain. The V end was cut by 0 bases, the J end by 4 bases, with 6 bases between. Per germline, CDR1 SGDLS and CDR2 YYNGEE. This CDR3 contains 13 residues. The CDR3 region has the DNA TGTGCCAGCAGCGTAGTATCTTCAGATACGCAGTATTTT. Encoded protein: CASSVVSSDTQYF.